These 29 T cell receptor beta chains came from one sample sequenced in a study of prognosis after radiotherapy for stage I lung cancer. Amplicons of TCR beta CDR3 were generated from genomic DNA by two-round multiplex PCR. For every TRBV and TRBJ gene, a specific primer was used in first-round PCR. TCRdb called the multiplex PCR reads again in MiXCR, with one record for every CDR3 protein. The sample includes approximately 26,000 distinct CDR3 sequences, more than 35% of them seen just once. The sample in question was PBMCs, obtained before or after stereotactic body radiation therapy (not recorded which). The receptors here all came from a donor aged 50 or older with non-small cell lung cancer.

The chain combines TRBV6-2 or TRBV6-3 with TRBJ2-5; D gene uncertain. From germline, CDR1 is MNHEY and CDR2 SVGEGT. Trimming took 6 bases from V and 0 from J, leaving 8 bases between them. The length of the CDR3 is 13 residues. The CDR3 sequence is CASSPTNQETQYF. The CDR3 coding sequence is TGTGCCAGCAGCCCGACAAACCAAGAGACCCAGTACTTC.

A note on this clonotype: The conserved phenylalanine or tryptophan normally closing the CDR3 is absent here, so this likely arose from a read error. The chain links TRBV12-5 to TRBJ2-5; 10 nucleotides agree with TRBD1. Germline trimming cut 1 base from V and 5 bases from J; bases unmatched to any gene: 7. Germline assignment: CDR1 LGHNT and CDR2 FRNRAP. CDR3 size: 16 residues. CDR3 in DNA: TGTGCTAGTGGTTTGGGGGACAGGGGAGGGATGGAGACCCAGTACCTC. Translation: CASGLGDRGGMETQYL.

V and J are TRBV7-2 and TRBJ2-1; 8 bases map to TRBD2. This CDR3 spans 15 amino acids. V lost 4 bases and J lost 7; bases outside the gene matches: 9. Germline CDR1 is SGHTA and CDR2 is FQGNSA. As DNA, the CDR3 is TGTGCCAGCAGCTCGGGACTAGGGGAAGGTAATGAGCAGTTCTTC. It specifies CASSSGLGEGNEQFF. Full variable domain (missing parts from reference TRBV7-2 and TRBJ2-1): GAGVSQSPSNKVTEKGKDVELRCDPISGHTALYWYRQSLGQGLEFLIYFQGNSAPDKSGLPSDRFSAERTGGSVSTLTIQRTQQEDSAVYLCASSSGLGEGNEQFFGPGTRLTVL.

As regards this clonotype: Germline is not matched at one junction end, which may reflect a read error. This chain links TRBV7-2 with TRBJ2-7; the match to TRBD2 covers 8 bases. This CDR3 has 16 residues. Germline assignment: CDR1 SGHTA and CDR2 FQGNSA. The CDR3 region is CASSSPRGRSYYEQYF. The CDR3 nucleotides are TGCGCCAGCAGCTCCCCCCGCGGGAGGTCCTACTACGAGCAGTACTTC.

As for this clonotype: One end of the junction is discordant with germline, which a read error may explain. The rearrangement uses TRBV27 and TRBJ2-7, with D hard to call. The CDR3 consists of 14 residues. Germline assignment: CDR1 MNHEY and CDR2 SMNVEV (reference sequence). In DNA, the CDR3 is TGTGCCAGCAGCTTCTTACTTGGAGCCTACGATCAGTACTTC. This translates into CASSFLLGAYDQYF.

This clonotype came up many times. This sequence joins TRBV28 and TRBJ2-7; D remains ambiguous. The CDR3 consists of 13 residues. V was trimmed by 1 base and J by 0 bases, leaving 4 bases between them. The germline V gene encodes CDR1 MDHEN and CDR2 SYDVKM. CDR3 DNA: TGTGCCAGCAGTTTATCCCCCTCCTACGAGCAGTACTTC. Protein sequence: CASSLSPSYEQYF.

In regard to this clonotype: This probably arose from a read error, given a far larger clone one base away. The rearrangement joins TRBV6-4 to TRBJ2-7, with 7 bases that match TRBD2. The V gene's germline CDR1 is MRHNA and CDR2 SNTAGT. After removal of 6 bases from V and 3 bases from J, the junction contained 8 bases not matched to a gene. This CDR3 region has 14 residues. CDR3 nucleotide sequence: TGTGCCAGCAGAGCAGCGGGACTGTACTACGAGCAGTACTTC. Residues: CASRAAGLYYEQYF.

By frequency in the sample, this clonotype is medium-sized. This rearrangement joins TRBV6-2 or TRBV6-3 to TRBJ2-1, with D perhaps matching TRBD1 or TRBD2 (5 bases each). This CDR3 spans 14 amino acids. Germline CDR1 MNHEY, CDR2 SVGEGT. V was clipped by 5 bases and J by 7 bases, with 15 bases between them. The CDR3 protein is CASSRTRGVNEQFF. In nucleotides, the CDR3 is TGTGCCAGCAGTCGGACACGGGGTGTGAATGAGCAGTTCTTC.

The sample holds one count of this clonotype. The rearrangement links TRBV19 to TRBJ2-1; possibly TRBD2 for D (6 bases). Germline V lookup: CDR1 LNHDA, CDR2 SQIVND (reference sequence). This CDR3 is built from 16 residues. Trimming took off 1 base at V and 2 bases at J, with 12 bases between the two ends. In nucleotides, the CDR3 is TGTGCCAGTAGTATAGTATGTAGCGGAACCTACAATGAGCAGTTCTTC. It encodes CASSIVCSGTYNEQFF. Full variable domain (rest looked up from reference TRBV19 and TRBJ2-1): DGGITQSPKYLFRKEGQNVTLSCEQNLNHDAMYWYRQDPGQGLRLIYYSQIVNDFQKGDIAEGYSVSREKKESFPLTVTSAQKNPTAFYLCASSIVCSGTYNEQFFGPGTRLTVL.

The rearrangement joins TRBV20-1 to TRBJ2-3; 7 bases fit TRBD2. Germline loops: CDR1 DFQATT, CDR2 SNEGSKA (reference sequence). The V gene end was trimmed by 5 bases and the J gene end by 2 bases; junction bases not matched to a gene: 13. This CDR3 is built from 16 residues. The CDR3 region has the DNA TGCAGTGCTCCAGATGCATTAGCGGGCTTCACAGATACGCAGTATTTT. This codes for CSAPDALAGFTDTQYF.

This clonotype came up many times. The CDR3: CASSLLASRDSNQPQHF. The CDR3 nucleotides read TGTGCCAGCAGCTTGTTGGCGAGTAGGGATAGCAATCAGCCCCAGCATTTT. This rearrangement joins TRBV5-5 to TRBJ1-5; D gene ambiguous. CDR1 is SGHKS and CDR2 is YYEKEE in the germline V gene (reference sequence). Trimming stripped 1 base from V and 0 bases from J, with 14 bases between. The CDR3 length is 17 residues.

This clonotype has at least ten counts. The chain is built from TRBV14 and TRBJ1-4; the match to TRBD1 covers 8 bases. This CDR3 is 16 amino acids long. Germline trimming cut 4 bases from V and 6 bases from J; bases unmatched to any gene: 10. The germline gives CDR1 SGHDN, CDR2 FVKESK. DNA for the CDR3: TGTGCCAGCAGCCCCCCGGGCAGGGGGCGGGATGAAAAACTGTTTTTT. It encodes CASSPPGRGRDEKLFF.

This clonotype was observed many times. The chain is built from TRBV3-1 and TRBJ1-6, with unresolved D. The CDR3 has 16 amino acids. Trimming removed 3 bases from V and 6 bases from J, with 15 bases in between. The germline gives CDR1 LGHDT, CDR2 YNNKEL (reference sequence). Written as DNA, the CDR3 is TGTGCCAGCAGCCAGATAGCTCAAGGACCTAATTCACCCCTCCACTTT. As protein: CASSQIAQGPNSPLHF.

The table lists this clonotype with many counts. The rearrangement joins TRBV30 to TRBJ2-1, with D possibly being TRBD2 (5 bases). Germline V gives CDR1 GTSNPN, CDR2 SVGIG (reference sequence). This CDR3 region has 13 residues. V was clipped by 0 bases and J by 9 bases, with 12 bases between them. CDR3 DNA sequence: TGTGCCTGGAGTGTTAAGGCCGAGGGTGAGCAGTTCTTC. This encodes CAWSVKAEGEQFF.

Worth noting for this clonotype: This likely reflects a read error, since a far larger clone is one base away. The rearrangement joins TRBV7-9 to TRBJ2-1, with 7 bases identical to TRBD1. The V and J ends lost 5 bases and 0 bases, in that order; junction bases with no gene match: 7. The length of the CDR3 is 16 residues. Germline-derived CDR1 and CDR2 are SEHNR and FQNEAQ (reference sequence). The CDR3: CASSPVDRSSYNEQFF. CDR3 nucleotides: TGTGCCAGCAGCCCAGTGGACAGGAGCTCCTACAATGAGCAGTTCTTC.

The rearrangement joins TRBV20-1 to TRBJ2-7, with TRBD1 matching over 7 bases. V lost 6 bases, J lost 3 bases, and 5 bases stayed unmatched. The CDR3 runs to 12 residues. The germline gives CDR1 DFQATT, CDR2 SNEGSKA (reference sequence). The CDR3 nucleotides read TGCAGTGCGCAGGGGGATAGCTACGAGCAGTACTTC. Its protein is CSAQGDSYEQYF.

The chain couples TRBV7-2 to TRBJ2-7, with 7 bases fitting TRBD2. The CDR3 has 16 amino acids. The V gene end was trimmed by 5 bases and the J gene end by 4 bases; junction bases not matched to a gene: 14. CDR1 is SGHTA, CDR2 FQGNSA, per germline. The CDR3 DNA is TGTGCCAGCAGCCCAGTGGCTAGCGGCCCTTTTTACGAGCAGTACTTC. Translating gives CASSPVASGPFYEQYF.

The V gene is TRBV6-8, the J gene TRBJ1-2; D perhaps matches TRBD1 (5 bases). Germline values: CDR1 MNHGY, CDR2 SAAAGT. The V end was cut by 6 bases, the J end by 10 bases, with 18 bases between. The CDR3 totals 13 residues. In DNA, the CDR3 is TGTGCCAGCAGCTACCGGACACTCCGAGTCTACACCTTC. Encoded protein: CASSYRTLRVYTF.

In its sample, this clonotype was seen many times. This chain connects TRBV9 to TRBJ2-5; D uncertain. The germline gives CDR1 SGDLS, CDR2 YYNGEE. CDR3 length: 14 amino acids. Trimming stripped 2 bases from V and 9 bases from J, with 17 bases between. The CDR3 region is CASSVRDHGVAQYF. CDR3 in DNA: TGTGCCAGCAGCGTTCGAGACCACGGAGTGGCCCAGTACTTC.

The chain couples TRBV7-2 to TRBJ1-2; no clear D. Trimming took off 5 bases at V and 7 bases at J, with 17 bases between the two ends. The germline CDR1 and CDR2 sequences are SGHTA and FQGNSA. The CDR3 totals 14 residues. The CDR3 protein is CASSPTRTTSGYTF. The CDR3 DNA reads TGTGCCAGCAGCCCTACCAGGACGACTAGTGGCTACACCTTC.

The J gene is TRBJ2-7, the V gene TRBV2; 8 nucleotides match TRBD1. The CDR3 length is 15 residues. With 6 bases clipped from V and 3 bases from J, the junction kept 10 bases outside the gene matches. The germline V gene has CDR1 SNHLY and CDR2 FYNNEI. The CDR3: CASRWTGKGNYEQYF. DNA for the CDR3: TGTGCCAGCAGATGGACAGGGAAGGGTAACTACGAGCAGTACTTC.

This clonotype was seen ten or more times. V and J are TRBV19 and TRBJ1-6, with D hard to call. The CDR3 sequence is 14 residues long. V was trimmed by 2 bases and J by 7 bases, leaving 9 bases between them. Looked up from germline, CDR1 is LNHDA and CDR2 is SQIVND (reference sequence). CDR3 in amino acids: CASSIRPSNSPLHF. The CDR3 DNA reads as TGTGCCAGTAGTATACGTCCCTCGAATTCACCCCTCCACTTT. The variable domain in full, completed from reference TRBV19 and TRBJ1-6, reads DGGITQSPKYLFRKEGQNVTLSCEQNLNHDAMYWYRQDPGQGLRLIYYSQIVNDFQKGDIAEGYSVSREKKESFPLTVTSAQKNPTAFYLCASSIRPSNSPLHFGNGTRLTVT.

Comment on this clonotype: A far larger clone is one nucleotide away, so this likely arose from a read error. The CDR3: CASIDRGLTYAFF. The CDR3 DNA is TGTGCCAGCATAGACAGGGGGCTAACCTATGCTTTCTTT. The rearrangement links TRBV6-4 to TRBJ1-1; TRBD1 matches at 10 bases. J was trimmed by 11 bases and V by 7 bases; bases with no gene match: 10. The V gene's germline CDR1 is MRHNA and CDR2 SNTAGT. The CDR3 runs to 13 residues.

This clonotype was detected many times. The rearrangement joins TRBV6-2 or TRBV6-3 to TRBJ2-5, with D perhaps matching TRBD1 (5 bases). The CDR3 runs to 15 residues. Trimming cost V 2 bases and J 4 bases, with 14 bases left between them. CDR1 and CDR2 from the germline V gene are MNHEY and SVGEGT. The CDR3 sequence: CASSYRRRVGETQYF. The CDR3 region has the DNA TGTGCCAGCAGTTACCGCCGCAGGGTTGGAGAGACCCAGTACTTC.

The chain joins TRBV28 to TRBJ2-2; unclear D gene. The CDR3 is 14 residues long. Trimming removed 6 bases from V and 9 bases from J, with 17 bases in between. The germline CDR1 and CDR2 sequences are MDHEN and SYDVKM. CDR3 sequence: CASSPSVHTRELFF. The CDR3 nucleotides are TGTGCCAGCAGCCCTAGTGTGCATACCCGGGAGCTGTTTTTT.

In its sample, this clonotype ranks as medium-sized (0.01 to 0.1%). The rearrangement uses TRBV6-1 and TRBJ1-3; 7 nucleotides line up with TRBD1. Trimming at V came to 6 bases and at J to 1 base, leaving 3 bases not matched to a gene. The CDR3 totals 14 residues. Germline lookup yields CDR1 MNHNS and CDR2 SASEGT. This chain's CDR3 is CASSAGQSGNTIYF. In DNA, the CDR3 is TGTGCCAGCAGCGCGGGACAGTCTGGAAACACCATATATTTT.

This clonotype was counted between two and nine times. In nucleotides, the CDR3 is TGTGCCAGCAGCTTAGGTCTCGGGACTATTCCTAACACCGGGGAGCTGTTTTTT. Encoded protein: CASSLGLGTIPNTGELFF. This chain links TRBV9 with TRBJ2-2; 7 bases are a match to TRBD2. CDR1 and CDR2 (germline): SGDLS, YYNGEE. Germline trimming cut 4 bases from V and 2 bases from J; bases unmatched to any gene: 14. The CDR3 is made up of 18 amino acids. Complete variable domain (other parts from reference TRBV9 and TRBJ2-2): DSGVTQTPKHLITATGQRVTLRCSPRSGDLSVYWYQQSLDQGLQFLIQYYNGEERAKGNILERFSAQQFPDLHSELNLSSLELGDSALYFCASSLGLGTIPNTGELFFGEGSRLTVL.

In the case of this clonotype: A read error is likely here: a far larger clone is one base away. The rearrangement links TRBV6-4 to TRBJ2-3, with 7 bases matching TRBD2. The germline V gene has CDR1 MRHNA and CDR2 SNTAGT. This CDR3 comprises 17 residues. V was pared by 5 bases and J by 5 bases, with 16 bases of the junction left unmatched. The CDR3 region is CASSSLPVRERGDTQYF. The CDR3 DNA reads as TGTGCCAGCAGTTCCCTGCCGGTTCGGGAGCGGGGAGATACGCAGTATTTT.

By share, this clonotype ranks as medium-sized (0.01 to 0.1%). This chain joins TRBV12-3 or TRBV12-4 and TRBJ1-2; the D is unclear. Between the trimmed V and J ends, which lost 3 bases and 6 bases, there was a span of 5 bases. CDR3 size: 11 residues. The DNA of the CDR3 is TGTGCCAGCAGTTTCGACCATGGCTACACCTTC. Its translation is CASSFDHGYTF.